These T cell receptor beta chains were read from a single sample in a study of T cell responses to AZD1222 COVID-19 vaccine. The data were produced by immunoSEQ multiplex PCR, yet TCRdb's version contains in-frame clones alone and is incomplete. The sample has tens of thousands of clones, roughly nine tenths seen once; the top ten hold under 30%. This material consisted of peripheral blood, taken 28 days after the second AZD1222 dose. Source of these receptors: an adult who received the AZD1222 COVID-19 vaccine. CDR3s include the opening cysteine and the closing phenylalanine or tryptophan. A D gene is named only where the DNA matches it firmly. Where a row states a size, it is once, few, many or the class of an expanded clone; other rows omit it.

J gene,D gene,clone size,V gene,CDR3 protein,CDR3 DNA
TRBJ1-5,NA,NA,TRBV28,CASSGSGYQPQHF,TGTGCCAGCTCGGGATCGGGGTATCAGCCCCAGCATTTT
TRBJ2-1,TRBD2,few,TRBV24-1,CATSDLAGTQGEQFF,TGTGCCACCAGTGACCTAGCGGGTACTCAAGGGGAGCAGTTCTTC
TRBJ1-4,NA,NA,TRBV5-1,CASSPGAAATNEKLFF,TGCGCCAGCAGCCCGGGGGCAGCTGCAACTAATGAAAAACTGTTTTTT
TRBJ2-1,NA,NA,TRBV6-4,CASSADGTQAYNEQFF,TGTGCCAGCAGTGCGGACGGGACCCAGGCCTACAATGAGCAGTTCTTC
TRBJ1-2,NA,NA,TRBV7-9,CASSSNYGYTF,TGTGCCAGCAGCTCGAACTATGGCTACACCTTC
TRBJ1-2,NA,NA,TRBV20-1,CSADGYTF,TGCAGCGCGGATGGCTACACCTTC
TRBJ2-1,NA,NA,TRBV5-4,CANTRQGYNEQFF,TGTGCCAACACTAGGCAGGGCTACAATGAGCAGTTCTTC
TRBJ2-1,NA,NA,TRBV5-4,CASSPRFGGSPLDEQFF,TGTGCCAGCAGCCCGAGGTTTGGAGGGTCCCCCTTGGATGAGCAGTTCTTC
TRBJ1-5,NA,NA,TRBV3-1/TRBV3-2,CASSQGIREDQPQHF,TGTGCCAGCAGCCAAGGAATCAGGGAAGATCAGCCCCAGCATTTT
TRBJ1-2,TRBD1,NA,TRBV4-1,CASSRTGTGADGYTF,TGCGCCAGCAGCCGCACCGGGACAGGGGCCGATGGCTACACCTTC
TRBJ1-2,NA,NA,TRBV12-3/TRBV12-4,CASSFGGTGYTF,TGTGCCAGCAGTTTTGGGGGGACCGGCTACACCTTC
TRBJ2-5,TRBD1,few,TRBV7-8,CASSEDRVLETQYF,TGTGCCAGCAGCGAGGACAGGGTATTAGAGACCCAGTACTTC
TRBJ2-1,TRBD2,few,TRBV6-2/TRBV6-3,CASSNPSGRGNEQFF,TGTGCCAGCAGTAACCCTAGCGGGAGGGGTAATGAGCAGTTCTTC
TRBJ1-3,NA,NA,TRBV3-1/TRBV3-2,CASSQDLGSLYGNTIYF,TGTGCCAGCAGCCAAGATTTAGGCAGTCTATACGGAAACACCATATATTTT
TRBJ1-1,NA,NA,TRBV12-3/TRBV12-4,CASRLREGAEAFF,TGTGCCAGCAGGCTGAGGGAGGGAGCTGAAGCTTTCTTT
TRBJ1-4,NA,NA,TRBV4-2,CASSLGGANEKLFF,TGTGCCAGCAGCCTTGGGGGGGCTAATGAAAAACTGTTTTTT
TRBJ1-1,TRBD1,NA,TRBV5-1,CASSQLGQGNTEAFF,TGCGCCAGCAGCCAACTTGGACAGGGGAACACTGAAGCTTTCTTT
TRBJ1-1,TRBD1,few,TRBV5-1,CASSLGGSATEAFF,TGCGCCAGCAGCCTAGGGGGCTCGGCCACTGAAGCTTTCTTT
TRBJ2-5,TRBD2,NA,TRBV27,CASSFTGGGETQYF,TGTGCCAGCAGCTTTACGGGGGGTGGGGAGACCCAGTACTTC